The clone carrying this T cell receptor (beta chain) was counted a few times. Its target is not known. The data belong to a study of blood T cells in healthy people across ages. Notes on the study in general: Roughly linearly, TCR beta diversity per million T cells fell as age increased. Whereas aged donors had fewer naive CD4+ cells, long-lived donors had more of them and higher diversity. Naive T cell percentage and TCR beta diversity correlated strongly.

V gave up 7 bases and J gave up 4 bases; unmatched junction bases: 7. CDR1 and CDR2 (germline): ENHRY, SYGVKD. The CDR3 runs to 15 residues. Then a second PCR, running roughly 7 to 12 cycles, was carried out with a sample-barcoded 5' primer and a J-beta primer mix. TCRdb re-derived calls from the 5' RACE reads in MiXCR, one entry per CDR3 protein. The repertoire includes about 800,000 distinct CDR3 sequences, 35% to 60% of them detected once, and approximately 18% sits in the top ten. Sequenced material: blood. The V and J genes are TRBV10-3 and TRBJ2-3, with TRBD2 identical over 11 bases. This TCR derives from an elderly man in good health. The DNA for the CDR3 is TGTGCCATCAAGGGTAGCGGGAGGGCCGCAGATACGCAGTATTTT. Translation: CAIKGSGRAADTQYF.